This T cell receptor beta chain was documented in a study of blood T cell repertoires in COVID-19. The CDR3 length is 15 residues. The ends lost 3 bases at V and 5 bases at J; junction bases unmatched: 6. Germline assignment: CDR1 LGHNA and CDR2 YNFKEQ. Data came from immunoSEQ multiplex PCR; TCRdb stores just in-frame clones and leaves some out. The top ten clones hold roughly 13% of a sample with around 81,000 clones, under 90% of them seen once. Sequencing used peripheral blood. V and J are TRBV4-2 and TRBJ2-3, with 9 bases matching TRBD2. This clonotype was obtained from a human donor in a cohort sampled during active COVID-19. This CDR3 is CASSQPGLAEDTQYF. The CDR3 DNA reads TGTGCCAGCAGCCAGCCGGGACTAGCAGAAGATACGCAGTATTTT.